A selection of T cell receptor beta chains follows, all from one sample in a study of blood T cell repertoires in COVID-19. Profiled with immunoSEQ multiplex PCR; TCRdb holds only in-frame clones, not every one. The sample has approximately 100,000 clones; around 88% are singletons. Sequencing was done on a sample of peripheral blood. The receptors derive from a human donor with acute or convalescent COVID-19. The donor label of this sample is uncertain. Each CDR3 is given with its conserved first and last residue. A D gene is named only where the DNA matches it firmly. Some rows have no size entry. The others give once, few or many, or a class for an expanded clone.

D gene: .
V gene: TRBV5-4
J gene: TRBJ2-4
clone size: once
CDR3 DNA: TGTGCCAGCAGCTTGGCGGGTGAGGACATTCAGTACTTC
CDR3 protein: CASSLAGEDIQYF

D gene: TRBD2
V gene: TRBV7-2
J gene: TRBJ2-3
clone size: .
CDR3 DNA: TGTGCCAGCAGCTTAGTCGCGGGAGGGAGTGGAGATACGCAGTATTTT
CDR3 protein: CASSLVAGGSGDTQYF

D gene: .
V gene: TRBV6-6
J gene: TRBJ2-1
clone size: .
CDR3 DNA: TGTGCCAGCAGTTACTCCGCGGGTCTCTCCTACAATGAGCAGTTCTTC
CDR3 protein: CASSYSAGLSYNEQFF

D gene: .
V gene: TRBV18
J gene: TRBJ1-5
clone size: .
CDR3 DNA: TGTGCCAGCTCTCCTACAGGGTCGGAACGTCAGCCCCAGCATTTT
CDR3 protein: CASSPTGSERQPQHF

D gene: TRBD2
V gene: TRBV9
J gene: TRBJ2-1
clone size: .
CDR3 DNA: TGTGCCAGCAGCGAGGGACTAGCGGACTACAATGAGCAGTTCTTC
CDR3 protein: CASSEGLADYNEQFF

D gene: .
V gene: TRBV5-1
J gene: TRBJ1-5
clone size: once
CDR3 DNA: TGCGCCAGCAGGACGGGCGCGGGTCAGCCCCAGCATTTT
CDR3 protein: CASRTGAGQPQHF

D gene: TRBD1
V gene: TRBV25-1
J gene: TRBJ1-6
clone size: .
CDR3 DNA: TGTGCCAGCGGGACAGTTCCACCCCTCCACTTT
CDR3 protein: CASGTVPPLHF

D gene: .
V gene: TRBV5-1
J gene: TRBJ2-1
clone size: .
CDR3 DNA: TGCGCCAGCAGCTTGGGGGGAGACTACAATGAGCAGTTCTTC
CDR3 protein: CASSLGGDYNEQFF

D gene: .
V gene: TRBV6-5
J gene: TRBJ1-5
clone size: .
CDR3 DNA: TGTGCCAGCAGTCTAATGGTCGATCAGCCCCAGCATTTT
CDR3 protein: CASSLMVDQPQHF

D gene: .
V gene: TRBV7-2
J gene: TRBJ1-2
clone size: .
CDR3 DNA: TGTGCCAGCAGCTCTCAACCGACTTCCTTCTATGGCTACACCTTC
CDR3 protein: CASSSQPTSFYGYTF

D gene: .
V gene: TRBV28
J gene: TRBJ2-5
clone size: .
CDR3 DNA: TGTGCCAGCAGTTTAAAAAAACCGGGACAATGGGGTCAAGAGACCCAGTACTTC
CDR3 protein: CASSLKKPGQWGQETQYF

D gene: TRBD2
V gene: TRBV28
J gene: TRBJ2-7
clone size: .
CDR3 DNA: TGTGCCAGCAGTTCGACTAGCGGACTAGCCTACGAGCAGTACTTC
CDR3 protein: CASSSTSGLAYEQYF

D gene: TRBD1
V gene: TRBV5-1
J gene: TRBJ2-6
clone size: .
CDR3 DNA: TGCGCCAGCAGCTTAGGACAGGCTGGGGCCAACGTCCTGACTTTC
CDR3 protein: CASSLGQAGANVLTF

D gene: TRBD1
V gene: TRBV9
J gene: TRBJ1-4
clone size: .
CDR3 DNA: TGTGCCAGCAGCCCAGGACAGGGCGCAACTAATGAAAAACTGTTTTTT
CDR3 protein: CASSPGQGATNEKLFF

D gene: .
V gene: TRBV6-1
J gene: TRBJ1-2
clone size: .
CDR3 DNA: TGTGCCAGCAGTGAATTGTTGACAGACGATGGCTACACCTTC
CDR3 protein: CASSELLTDDGYTF

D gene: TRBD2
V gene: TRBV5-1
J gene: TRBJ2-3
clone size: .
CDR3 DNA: TGCGCCAGCAGCTTCCGACTAGCAGCCCTAGCTAGCACAGATACGCAGTATTTT
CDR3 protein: CASSFRLAALASTDTQYF

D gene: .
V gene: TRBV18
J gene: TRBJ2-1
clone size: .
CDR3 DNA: TGTGCCAGCTCACCAGTTTCTCCCGAGCAGTTCTTC
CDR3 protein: CASSPVSPEQFF

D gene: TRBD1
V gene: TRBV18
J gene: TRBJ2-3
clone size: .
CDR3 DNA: TGTGCCAGCTCACCCACAGGGGTGCGCACAGATACGCAGTATTTT
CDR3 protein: CASSPTGVRTDTQYF

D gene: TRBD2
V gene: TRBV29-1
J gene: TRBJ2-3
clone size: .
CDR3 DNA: TGCAGCGCCGCCGGGACTAGCGGGATCACAGATACGCAGTATTTT
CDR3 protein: CSAAGTSGITDTQYF

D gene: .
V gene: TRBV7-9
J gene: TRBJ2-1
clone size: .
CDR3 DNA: TGTGCCAGCAGCTCATTTCAGGGGGGTGGGTTCTTC
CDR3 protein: CASSSFQGGGFF

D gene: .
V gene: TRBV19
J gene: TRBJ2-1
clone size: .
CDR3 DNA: TGTGCCAGTAGTACAATGGGCGGGGCAGCCAGATACAATGAGCAGTTCTTC
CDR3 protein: CASSTMGGAARYNEQFF

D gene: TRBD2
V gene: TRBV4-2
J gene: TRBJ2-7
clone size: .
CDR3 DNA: TGTGCCAGCAGCCATGAAGCTAGCGGGAGCTCCTACGAGCAGTACTTC
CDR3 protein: CASSHEASGSSYEQYF

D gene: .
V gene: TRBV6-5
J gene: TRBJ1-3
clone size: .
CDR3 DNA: TGTGCCAGCAGCCCCAGATACTCTGGAAACACCATATATTTT
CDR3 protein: CASSPRYSGNTIYF

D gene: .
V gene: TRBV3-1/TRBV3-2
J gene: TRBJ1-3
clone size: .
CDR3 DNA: TGTGCCAGCAGCCTCGGGGACTTCTCTGGAAACACCATATATTTT
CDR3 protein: CASSLGDFSGNTIYF

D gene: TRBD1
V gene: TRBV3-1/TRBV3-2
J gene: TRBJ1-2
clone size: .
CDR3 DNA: TGTGCCAGCAGCTACAGGACAGGGGAGTATGGCTACACCTTC
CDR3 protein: CASSYRTGEYGYTF

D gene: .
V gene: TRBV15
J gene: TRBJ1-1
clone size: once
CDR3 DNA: TGTGCCACCAGCAGTCACAGAAACACTGAAGCTTTCTTT
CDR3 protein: CATSSHRNTEAFF

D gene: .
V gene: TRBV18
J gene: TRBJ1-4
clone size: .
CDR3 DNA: TGTGCCAGCTCACCCACAGGAGGGGAACTGTTTTTT
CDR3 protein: CASSPTGGELFF

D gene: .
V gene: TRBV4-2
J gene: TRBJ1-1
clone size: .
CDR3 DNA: TGTGCCAGCAGCCAAGATCTGGGGCTTTTCTTT
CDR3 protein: CASSQDLGLFF

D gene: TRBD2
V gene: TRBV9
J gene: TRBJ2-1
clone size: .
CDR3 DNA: TGTGCCAGCAGCGACAGTAAATTTGCGGGAGGGCCCGATGAGCAGTTCTTC
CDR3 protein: CASSDSKFAGGPDEQFF

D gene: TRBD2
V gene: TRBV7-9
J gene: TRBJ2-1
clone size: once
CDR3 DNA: TGTGCCAGCAGCGTGGGACTAGCGGGGGGCAATGAGCAGTTCTTC
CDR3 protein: CASSVGLAGGNEQFF

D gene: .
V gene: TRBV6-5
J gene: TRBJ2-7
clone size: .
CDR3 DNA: TGTGCCAGCAGTTACTCTCTAAACAGGCCCTACGAGCAGTACTTC
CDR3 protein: CASSYSLNRPYEQYF